This T cell receptor (beta chain) is from a study of cytomegalovirus exposure and HLA in healthy donors. Study results and caveats: About 87% or about 30% of the time was how often most TCR beta V segments were productive, according to an earlier analysis.

In regard to this clone: Antigen: not known.

Nominal health characterized the donors when sampled, though unrecorded immune exposures were likely. V shed 2 bases, J shed 5 bases, and the junction held 8 bases outside the gene matches. The CDR3 consists of 16 residues. Germline assignment: CDR1 SGDLS and CDR2 YYNGEE. Use of 60 Vbeta and 13 Jbeta primers characterized the PCR. Method: immunoSEQ multiplex PCR; TCRdb's copy keeps in-frame clones and lacks some. The sample lists around 190,000 clones; around 83% were seen once. The sequenced sample consisted of PBMCs. The TCR sequence derives from a man aged 40-50 years in good health and CMV-seropositive. The rearrangement uses TRBV9 and TRBJ2-1; 9 nucleotides agree with TRBD1. In nucleotides, the CDR3 is TGTGCCAGCAGCGTTGGAGTGACAGGGGGGAACAATGAGCAGTTCTTC. It encodes CASSVGVTGGNNEQFF.